This T cell receptor beta chain comes out of a study of OX40 agonist ivuxolimab in advanced cancers. On the study more broadly: The dose-escalation cohort had hepatocellular carcinoma, melanoma, renal cell or head and neck cancer. The study reported partial responses in three patients: one hepatocellular carcinoma, two cutaneous melanoma. Study observations and caveats: More expanded clones were seen, on average, in CD8+ T cells than in CD4+.

CDR1 and CDR2 (germline): SGHRS, YFSETQ. V lost 5 bases and J lost 5; bases outside the gene matches: 13. This CDR3 has 17 residues. The protocol was immunoSEQ multiplex PCR, while the TCRdb copy is restricted to in-frame clones and leaves out a portion. The sample lists about 36,000 clones, 70% to 80% occurring once. A remark on this clone: Its antigen is unknown.

Here the sequenced sample was CD4+ or CD8+ T cells sorted from blood, taken in a trial of the OX40 agonist ivuxolimab. The clonotype comes from an adult with an advanced solid tumor such as melanoma, head and neck, liver or kidney cancer. The chain links TRBV5-1 to TRBJ1-2, with 12 nucleotides matching TRBD1. CDR3 coding DNA: TGCGCCAGCAGAGCAACCGGGACAGGGGGCGAGGGATATGGCTACACCTTC. Amino acids: CASRATGTGGEGYGYTF.